This TCR beta chain stems from a study of spatial heterogeneity in lung cancer. Time point meaning: sample taken at primary tumor resection. This clonotype was counted many times. Its antigen is not known. A single record per CDR3 protein comes from TCRdb applying MiXCR to the 5' RACE reads. The profile shows 9,500 to 12,000 distinct CDR3 sequences, roughly 7.9% of them singletons. Study-wide findings and caveats: Tumor mutation count correlated with how many alpha and beta TCRs expanded intratumorally.

With V trimmed by 0 bases and J by 7 bases, 5 bases remained unmatched. Germline V gene sequence: CDR1 LGHNA, CDR2 YSLEER. The CDR3 runs 15 residues. This chain links TRBV4-3 with TRBJ2-2; the match to TRBD1 covers 7 bases. This TCR came from a female donor with early-stage non-small cell lung cancer. Sequencing was performed on lung tumor tissue, taken at surgery. CDR3 nucleotide sequence: TGCGCCAGCAGCCAAGACAGGGGGTTTAGCGGGGAGCTGTTTTTT. Translated: CASSQDRGFSGELFF.